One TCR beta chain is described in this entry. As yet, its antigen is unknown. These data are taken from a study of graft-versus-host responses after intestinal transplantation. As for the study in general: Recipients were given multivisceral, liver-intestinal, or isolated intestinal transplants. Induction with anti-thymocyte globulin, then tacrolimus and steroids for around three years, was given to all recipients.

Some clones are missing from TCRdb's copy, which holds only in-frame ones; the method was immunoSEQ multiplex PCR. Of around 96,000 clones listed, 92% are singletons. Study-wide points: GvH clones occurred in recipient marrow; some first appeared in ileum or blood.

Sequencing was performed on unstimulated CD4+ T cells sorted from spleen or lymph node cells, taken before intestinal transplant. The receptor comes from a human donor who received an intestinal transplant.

The CDR3 protein is CASRPTSGAYNEQFF. CDR3 nucleotide sequence: TGTGCCAGCAGACCGACTAGCGGGGCTTACAATGAGCAGTTCTTC. The gene calls are TRBV21-1 and TRBJ2-1; the D call of TRBD2 is as the table states it, not checked on the DNA. TRBV21-1 has pseudogene status. CDR3 length: 15 amino acids.